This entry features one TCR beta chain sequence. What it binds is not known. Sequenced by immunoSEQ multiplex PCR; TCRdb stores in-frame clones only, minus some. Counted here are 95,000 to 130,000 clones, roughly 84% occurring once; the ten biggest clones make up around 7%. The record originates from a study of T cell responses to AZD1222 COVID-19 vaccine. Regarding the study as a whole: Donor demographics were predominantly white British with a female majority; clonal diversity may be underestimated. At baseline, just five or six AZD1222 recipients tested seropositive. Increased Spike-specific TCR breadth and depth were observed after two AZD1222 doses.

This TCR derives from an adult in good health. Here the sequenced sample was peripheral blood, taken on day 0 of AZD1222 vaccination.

The CDR3, as DNA: TGTGCCAGCAGCCTCTTTACACAGGGTTATCAGCCCCAGCATTTT. Amino acids: CASSLFTQGYQPQHF. The chain employs TRBV28 and TRBJ1-5; the D gene is possibly TRBD1 (6 bases). The CDR3 is 15 residues long. Germline lookup yields CDR1 MDHEN and CDR2 SYDVKM. With 6 bases removed from V and 5 bases from J, the gap between germline ends came to 17 bases.